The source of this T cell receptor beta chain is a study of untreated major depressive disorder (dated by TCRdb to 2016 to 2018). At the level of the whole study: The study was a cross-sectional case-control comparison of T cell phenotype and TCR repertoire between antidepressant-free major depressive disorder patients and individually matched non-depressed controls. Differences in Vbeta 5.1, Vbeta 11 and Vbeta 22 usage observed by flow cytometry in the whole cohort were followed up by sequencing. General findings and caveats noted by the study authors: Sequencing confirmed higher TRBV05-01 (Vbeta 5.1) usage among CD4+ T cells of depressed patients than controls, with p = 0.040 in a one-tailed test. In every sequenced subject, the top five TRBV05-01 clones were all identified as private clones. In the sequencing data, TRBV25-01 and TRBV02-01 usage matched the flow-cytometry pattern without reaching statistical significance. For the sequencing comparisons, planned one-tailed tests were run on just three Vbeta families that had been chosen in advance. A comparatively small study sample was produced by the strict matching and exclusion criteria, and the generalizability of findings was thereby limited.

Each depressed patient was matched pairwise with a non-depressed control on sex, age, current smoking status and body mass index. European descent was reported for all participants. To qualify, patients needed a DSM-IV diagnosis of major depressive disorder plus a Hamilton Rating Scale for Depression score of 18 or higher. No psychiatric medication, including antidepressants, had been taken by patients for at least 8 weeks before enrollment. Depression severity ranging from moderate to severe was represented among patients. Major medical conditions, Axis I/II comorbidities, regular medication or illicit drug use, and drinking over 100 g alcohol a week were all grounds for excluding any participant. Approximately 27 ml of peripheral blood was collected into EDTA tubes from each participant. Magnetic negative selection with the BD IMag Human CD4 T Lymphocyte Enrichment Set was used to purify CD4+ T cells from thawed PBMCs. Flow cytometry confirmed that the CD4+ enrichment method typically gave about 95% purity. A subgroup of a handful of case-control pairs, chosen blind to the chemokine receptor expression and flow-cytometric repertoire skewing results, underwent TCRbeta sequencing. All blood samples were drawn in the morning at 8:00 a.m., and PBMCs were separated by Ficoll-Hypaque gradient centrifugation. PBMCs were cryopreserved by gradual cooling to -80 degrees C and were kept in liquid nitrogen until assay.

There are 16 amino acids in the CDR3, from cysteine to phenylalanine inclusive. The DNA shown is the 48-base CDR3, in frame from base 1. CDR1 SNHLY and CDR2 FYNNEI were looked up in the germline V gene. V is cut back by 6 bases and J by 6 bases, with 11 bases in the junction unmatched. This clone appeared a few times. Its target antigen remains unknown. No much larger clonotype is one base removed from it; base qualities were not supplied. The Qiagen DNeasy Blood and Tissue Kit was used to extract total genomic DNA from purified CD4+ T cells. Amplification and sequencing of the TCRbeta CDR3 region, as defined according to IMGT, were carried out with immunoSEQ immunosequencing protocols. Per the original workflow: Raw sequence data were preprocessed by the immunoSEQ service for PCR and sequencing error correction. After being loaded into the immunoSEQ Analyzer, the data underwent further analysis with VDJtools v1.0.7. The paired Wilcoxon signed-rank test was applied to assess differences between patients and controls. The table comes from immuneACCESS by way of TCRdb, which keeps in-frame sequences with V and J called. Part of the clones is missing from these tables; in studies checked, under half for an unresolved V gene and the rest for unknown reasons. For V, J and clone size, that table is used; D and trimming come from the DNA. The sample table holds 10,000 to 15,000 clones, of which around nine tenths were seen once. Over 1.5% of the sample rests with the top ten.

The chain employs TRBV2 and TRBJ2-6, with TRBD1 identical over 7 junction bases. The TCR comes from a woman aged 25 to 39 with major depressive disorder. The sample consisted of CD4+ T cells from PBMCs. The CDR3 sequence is CASSRQGSLSANVLTF. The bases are TGTGCCAGCAGCCGACAGGGTTCTCTGTCGGCCAACGTCCTGACTTTC.